These 8 T cell receptor beta chains were all obtained from the same sample, sequenced in a study of blood T cell repertoires in COVID-19. Some clones are missing from TCRdb's copy, which holds only in-frame ones; the method was immunoSEQ multiplex PCR. The table has 280,000 or so clones, about 87% seen once. The sample taken for sequencing was peripheral blood. These receptors were taken from a woman aged 25 to 39 who had recovered from COVID-19.

The V call is TRBV5-8, the J call TRBJ1-5; perhaps TRBD1 as D (5 bases). The CDR3 length is 15 residues. Germline CDR1 reads SGHTS; CDR2 reads YDEGEE. Trimming stripped 1 base from V and 6 bases from J, with 14 bases between. The CDR3 bases are TGTGCCAGCAGCTTGACAGCCTCCGGGGGTCAGCCCCAGCATTTT. It translates to CASSLTASGGQPQHF. Filled out from reference TRBV5-8 and TRBJ1-5, the complete variable domain reads EAGVTQSPTHLIKTRGQQATLRCSPISGHTSVYWYQQALGLGLQFLLWYDEGEERNRGNFPPRFSGRQFPNYSSELNVNALELEDSALYLCASSLTASGGQPQHFGDGTRLSIL.

This clone was picked up one time. CDR3 amino acids: CATSRDLGQGASQPQHF. The CDR3 bases are TGTGCCACCAGCAGAGATCTGGGACAGGGGGCGAGTCAGCCCCAGCATTTT. The genes are TRBV15 and TRBJ1-5; TRBD1 matches 12 bases. Germline V gene lookup returns CDR1 LNHNV and CDR2 YYDKDF (reference sequence). V lost 0 bases to trimming and J lost 6 bases; unmatched junction nucleotides: 6. The CDR3 is 17 residues long.

The chain employs TRBV2 and TRBJ2-5; 10 nucleotides agree with TRBD2. This CDR3 region has 13 residues. Germline CDR1 SNHLY, CDR2 FYNNEI. V trimming: 4 bases; J trimming: 5 bases; junction bases outside the gene matches: 1. This CDR3 reads CASSVAGGETQYF. The CDR3 DNA sequence: TGTGCCAGCAGTGTAGCGGGGGGTGAGACCCAGTACTTC.

The chain joins TRBV7-9 to TRBJ2-5, with D hard to call. This CDR3 is 14 amino acids long. Per the germline V gene, CDR1 is SEHNR and CDR2 is FQNEAQ (reference sequence). The ends were cut back, 5 bases at V and 5 bases at J, with 15 bases in the middle. The CDR3 DNA reads as TGTGCCAGCAGCCTCGGGTGGGTCGGGGAGACCCAGTACTTC. Translated, it gives CASSLGWVGETQYF. Full variable domain (missing parts from reference TRBV7-9 and TRBJ2-5): DTGVSQNPRHKITKRGQNVTFRCDPISEHNRLYWYRQTLGQGPEFLTYFQNEAQLEKSRLLSDRFSAERPKGSFSTLEIQRTEQGDSAMYLCASSLGWVGETQYFGPGTRLLVL.

This chain uses TRBV28 with TRBJ1-2; D remains ambiguous. V shed 3 bases and J shed 1 base, with 6 bases lying between them. CDR3 length equals 13 residues. From germline, CDR1 is MDHEN and CDR2 SYDVKM. CDR3 sequence (DNA): TGTGCCAGCAGTTTGAAACTTAACTATGGCTACACCTTC. Its protein product is CASSLKLNYGYTF.

The chain is built from TRBV9 and TRBJ1-2; no clear D. The germline gives CDR1 SGDLS, CDR2 YYNGEE. The CDR3 contains 11 residues. Trimming removed 5 bases from V and 8 bases from J, with 10 bases in between. The CDR3 loop is CASRARSGYTF. Here the CDR3 DNA reads TGTGCCAGCAGAGCTAGAAGCGGCTACACCTTC.

This sequence joins TRBV3-1 (or the pseudogene TRBV3-2) and TRBJ2-7; 11 bases line up with TRBD1. The V gene end was trimmed by 2 bases and the J gene end by 5 bases; junction bases not matched to a gene: 5. The CDR3 runs 15 residues. In germline, CDR1 is LGHDT, CDR2 YNNKEL (reference sequence). The CDR3 reads CASSQSGQGAHEQYF. The CDR3 DNA is TGTGCCAGCAGCCAATCTGGACAGGGGGCCCACGAGCAGTACTTC.

The V and J genes are TRBV19 and TRBJ1-6, with D maybe TRBD1 (5 bases). The ends were cut back, 1 base at V and 10 bases at J, with 14 bases in the middle. The CDR3 is 15 amino acids. Germline CDR1 reads LNHDA; CDR2 reads SQIVND (reference sequence). The CDR3 reads CASSIVDTSLSPLHF. The DNA for the CDR3 is TGTGCCAGTAGTATAGTGGACACTTCGCTCTCACCCCTCCACTTT.